These T cell receptor beta chains were read from a single sample in a study of vaccination and CD4 T cells after COVID-19. Each CDR3 protein gets one entry after TCRdb re-called the PCR reads with MiXCR. The table lists 11,000 or so distinct CDR3 sequences, around 60% of them singletons. These receptors are not linked to any known antigen. Sample: CD4+ T cells from blood, cultured in vitro. Receptor source: a human donor who had recovered from COVID-19. The CDR3 runs from the conserved cysteine through the conserved F or W. Fields, in order: J gene, D gene, V gene, clone size, CDR3 DNA, CDR3 protein. The D gene is left open where the match is weak. The listing skips clone size in some rows; elsewhere it reads once, few, many or a size class.

j_gene: TRBJ2-3
d_gene: .
v_gene: TRBV20-1
abundance: .
CDR3nt: TGCAGTGCGTCTCTAACCCCGTCGAGCACAGATACGCAGTATTTT
CDR3aa: CSASLTPSSTDTQYF

j_gene: TRBJ2-3
d_gene: TRBD1
v_gene: TRBV11-3
abundance: .
CDR3nt: TGTGCCAGCAGCCCCAGACAGGGGGCGACAGATACGCAGTATTTT
CDR3aa: CASSPRQGATDTQYF

j_gene: TRBJ1-3
d_gene: .
v_gene: TRBV7-2
abundance: few
CDR3nt: TGTGCCAGCAGCTCCGCCGCTGGAAACACCATATATTTT
CDR3aa: CASSSAAGNTIYF

j_gene: TRBJ1-5
d_gene: TRBD1
v_gene: TRBV20-1
abundance: .
CDR3nt: TGCAGTGCAAGGACAGGGCAGCAGCCCCAGCATTTT
CDR3aa: CSARTGQQPQHF

j_gene: TRBJ1-2
d_gene: .
v_gene: TRBV7-2
abundance: .
CDR3nt: TGTGCCAGCAGCCGGACCGGGACGGATAACTATGGCTACACCTTC
CDR3aa: CASSRTGTDNYGYTF

j_gene: TRBJ2-3
d_gene: TRBD2
v_gene: TRBV28
abundance: few
CDR3nt: TGTGCCAGCAGCCGGACTAGCGGGAGCACAGATACGCAGTATTTT
CDR3aa: CASSRTSGSTDTQYF

j_gene: TRBJ1-1
d_gene: .
v_gene: TRBV2
abundance: few
CDR3nt: TGTGCCAGCAGTGATAAGGTCAGTTGGAACACTGAAGCTTTCTTT
CDR3aa: CASSDKVSWNTEAFF

j_gene: TRBJ2-5
d_gene: .
v_gene: TRBV20-1
abundance: .
CDR3nt: TGCAGTGCTCACAGACCCGGCCGGGCGGGAGAGACCCAGTACTTC
CDR3aa: CSAHRPGRAGETQYF

j_gene: TRBJ1-2
d_gene: TRBD1
v_gene: TRBV7-9
abundance: few
CDR3nt: TGTGCCAGCAGCCGACAGGGGGGAGCTAACTATGGCTACACCTTC
CDR3aa: CASSRQGGANYGYTF

j_gene: TRBJ2-1
d_gene: .
v_gene: TRBV24-1
abundance: .
CDR3nt: TGTGCCACCAGTGATTTTCGGGGCAATGAGCAGTTCTTC
CDR3aa: CATSDFRGNEQFF